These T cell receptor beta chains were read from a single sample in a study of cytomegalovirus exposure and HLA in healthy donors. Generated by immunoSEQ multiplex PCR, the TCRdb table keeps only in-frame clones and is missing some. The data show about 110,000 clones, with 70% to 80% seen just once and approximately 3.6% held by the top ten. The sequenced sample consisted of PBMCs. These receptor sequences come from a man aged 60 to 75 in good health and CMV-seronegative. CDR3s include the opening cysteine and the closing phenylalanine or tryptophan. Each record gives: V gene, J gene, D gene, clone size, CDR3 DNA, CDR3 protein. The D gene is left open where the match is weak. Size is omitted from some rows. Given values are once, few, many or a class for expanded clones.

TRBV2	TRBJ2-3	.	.	TGTGCCAGCAGCCAGGACAGAGATACGCAGTATTTT	CASSQDRDTQYF
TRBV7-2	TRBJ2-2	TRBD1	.	TGTGCCAGCAGCTTAAGGGACAGGGGTACCGGGGAGCTGTTTTTT	CASSLRDRGTGELFF
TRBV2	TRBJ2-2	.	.	TGTGCCAGCAGTGAACAGGGGTTGATTGTGGCCGGGGAGCTGTTTTTT	CASSEQGLIVAGELFF
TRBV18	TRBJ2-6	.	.	TGTGCCAGCTCACGTATAAAGGGCGGGTTCTCTGGGGCCAACGTCCTGACTTTC	CASSRIKGGFSGANVLTF
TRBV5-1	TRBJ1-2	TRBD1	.	TGCGCCAGCAGCTTGCGGGACAGCGGAGGCTACACCTTC	CASSLRDSGGYTF
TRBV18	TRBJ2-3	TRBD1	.	TGTGCCAGCTCACCATGGCAGGGGGGCACAGATACGCAGTATTTT	CASSPWQGGTDTQYF
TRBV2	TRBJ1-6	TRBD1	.	TGTGCCAGCAGACCACAGGGGGCTGTGCGGTCACCCCTCCACTTT	CASRPQGAVRSPLHF
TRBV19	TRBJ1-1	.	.	TGTGCCAGTAGACGAGGGTCTGAAGCTTTCTTT	CASRRGSEAFF
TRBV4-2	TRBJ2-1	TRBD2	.	TGTGCCAGCAGCCAAGAACTTAGAAGCGGGGGTTACAATGAGCAGTTCTTC	CASSQELRSGGYNEQFF
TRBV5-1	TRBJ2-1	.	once	TGCGCCAGCAGCTTGTTGGGGGGGCCGGGAAATGAGCAGTTCTTC	CASSLLGGPGNEQFF
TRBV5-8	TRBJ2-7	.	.	TGTGCCAGCAGCTTTCAGGGGAACTACGAGCAGTACTTC	CASSFQGNYEQYF
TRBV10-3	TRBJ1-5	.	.	TGTGCCATCAGTGAAAGGGGGTATCCCCAGCATTTT	CAISERGYPQHF
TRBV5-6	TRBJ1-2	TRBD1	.	TGTGCCAGCAGATTGGTTGGGACAGGGGTACCTCACGGCTACACCTTC	CASRLVGTGVPHGYTF
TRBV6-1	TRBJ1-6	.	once	TGTGCCAGCATGGCAGGGGTAGATAATTCACCCCTCCACTTT	CASMAGVDNSPLHF
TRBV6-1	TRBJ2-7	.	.	TGTGCCAGCAGTGAGATCGGGTACGAGCAGTACTTC	CASSEIGYEQYF
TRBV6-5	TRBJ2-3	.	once	TGTGCCAGCAGTTACACCAGGTCAGCTTTCACAGATACGCAGTATTTT	CASSYTRSAFTDTQYF
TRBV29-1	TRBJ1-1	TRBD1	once	TGCAGCGTTGAGGGACAGCTGAACACTGAAGCTTTCTTT	CSVEGQLNTEAFF
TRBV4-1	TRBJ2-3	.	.	TGCGCCAGCAGCCAAGAGAGCGGTGGGGATACGCAGTATTTT	CASSQESGGDTQYF
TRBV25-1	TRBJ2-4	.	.	TGTGCCAGCAGTGAGCCCGCCAGGGCAAACATTCAGTACTTC	CASSEPARANIQYF
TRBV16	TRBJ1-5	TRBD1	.	TGTGCCAGCAGCAACCAGGGGGTCCGCAATCAGCCCCAGCATTTT	CASSNQGVRNQPQHF
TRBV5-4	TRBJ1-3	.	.	TGTGCCAGCAGCATAACCAGGCGTACCCCTGGAAACACCATATATTTT	CASSITRRTPGNTIYF
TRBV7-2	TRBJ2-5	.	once	TGTGCCAGCAGCTTAGTTGGCGAGACCCAGTACTTC	CASSLVGETQYF
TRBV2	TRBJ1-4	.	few	TGTGCCAGCAGTGGTCAGGCAGGGTTAGGAAAACTGTTTTTT	CASSGQAGLGKLFF
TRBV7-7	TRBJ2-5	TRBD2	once	TGTGCCAGCAGCTTAGTTGGCGGGGGGACTCAAGAGACCCAGTACTTC	CASSLVGGGTQETQYF
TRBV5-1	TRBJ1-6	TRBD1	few	TGCGCCAGCAGCTTGGAAGGAGGGTACAGGGGGAATTCACCCCTCCACTTT	CASSLEGGYRGNSPLHF
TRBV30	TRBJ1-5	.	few	TGTGCCTGGAGTGTAGGGGGCAATCAGCCCCAGCATTTT	CAWSVGGNQPQHF
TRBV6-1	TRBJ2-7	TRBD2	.	TGTGCCAGCAGTTCATGGCCGGGGGGAGACTACGAGCAGTACTTC	CASSSWPGGDYEQYF
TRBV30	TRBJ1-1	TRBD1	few	TGTGCCTGGAACCGACGGACAGGGGCCATGCCTGAAGCTTTCTTT	CAWNRRTGAMPEAFF
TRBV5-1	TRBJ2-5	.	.	TGCGCCAGCAGCCCTACCGGGGGATCCGCAGAGACCCAGTACTTC	CASSPTGGSAETQYF
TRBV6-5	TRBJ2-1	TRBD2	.	TGTGCCAGCACCACAACGGGGGGCAATGAGCAGTTCTTC	CASTTTGGNEQFF
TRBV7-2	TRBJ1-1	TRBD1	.	TGTGCCAGCAGCTTGAGACAGGGCTGGATGAACACTGAAGCTTTCTTT	CASSLRQGWMNTEAFF
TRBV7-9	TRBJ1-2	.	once	TGTGCCAGCAGCTTAATCAGTATCTATGGCTACACCTTC	CASSLISIYGYTF
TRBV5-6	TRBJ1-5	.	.	TGTGCCAGCAGCCAGGGTCCTGATCAGCCCCAGCATTTT	CASSQGPDQPQHF
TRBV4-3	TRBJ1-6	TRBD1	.	TGCGCCAGCAGCCAAGTAGGACAGGGGGCAAAAAATTCACCCCTCCACTTT	CASSQVGQGAKNSPLHF
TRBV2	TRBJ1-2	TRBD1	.	TGTGCCAGCAGTGTAACAGGGGACCGGCCCATCTATGGCTACACCTTC	CASSVTGDRPIYGYTF
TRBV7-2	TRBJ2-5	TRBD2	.	TGTGCCAGCAGCCGGGGACTAGCGGCGGAGACCCAGTACTTC	CASSRGLAAETQYF
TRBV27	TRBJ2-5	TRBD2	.	TGTGCCAGCAGGAGCGGGGCCCAAGAGACCCAGTACTTC	CASRSGAQETQYF
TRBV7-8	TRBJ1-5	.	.	TGTGCCAGCAGCTACCGAGGAGGGGATCGGTCCCAGCATTTT	CASSYRGGDRSQHF
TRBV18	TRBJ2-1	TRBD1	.	TGTGCCAGCTCTCCTAAAAGGACAGGCGTGCCCACCATTCACAATGAGCAGTTCTTC	CASSPKRTGVPTIHNEQFF
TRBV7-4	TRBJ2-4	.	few	TGTGCCAGCAGCCCTAGAGGAATGCCGGCCAAAAACATTCAGTACTTC	CASSPRGMPAKNIQYF